The clone carrying this TCR beta chain occurred a few times. Its antigen is as yet unknown. The sample comes from a study of post-analysis software for immune sequencing data. Looking at the study overall: In terms of disease course, relapsing-remitting, secondary progressive and progressive-relapsing multiple sclerosis were included.

Unique molecular identifiers were present in the TCR beta cDNA libraries. cDNA molecules numbering around 500,000 came from roughly 1 to 10 million T cells. TCRdb fed the PCR reads into MiXCR, producing one record per CDR3 protein. The sample carries around 500,000 distinct CDR3 sequences, 30% to 40% recorded once. Study-level points and caveats: Diversity measured as normalized Chao1 was significantly lower in multiple sclerosis patients than in controls. TRBV5-6, TRBV5-1 and TRBV20-1 belonged to a set of about five TRBV segments that were more frequent in patients than controls. Batch-mates among the samples co-clustered strongly by F measure.

The germline V gene encodes CDR1 SGHKS and CDR2 YYEKEE (reference sequence). V lost 0 bases and J lost 2, with 7 bases in between. The CDR3 runs 14 residues. This chain connects TRBV5-5 to TRBJ2-3; D call uncertain. The specimen was blood. The TCR originated in a girl aged 2-17 years with multiple sclerosis. The CDR3 DNA is TGTGCCAGCAGCTTGGTGGCGTACACAGATACGCAGTATTTT. Its protein product is CASSLVAYTDTQYF.